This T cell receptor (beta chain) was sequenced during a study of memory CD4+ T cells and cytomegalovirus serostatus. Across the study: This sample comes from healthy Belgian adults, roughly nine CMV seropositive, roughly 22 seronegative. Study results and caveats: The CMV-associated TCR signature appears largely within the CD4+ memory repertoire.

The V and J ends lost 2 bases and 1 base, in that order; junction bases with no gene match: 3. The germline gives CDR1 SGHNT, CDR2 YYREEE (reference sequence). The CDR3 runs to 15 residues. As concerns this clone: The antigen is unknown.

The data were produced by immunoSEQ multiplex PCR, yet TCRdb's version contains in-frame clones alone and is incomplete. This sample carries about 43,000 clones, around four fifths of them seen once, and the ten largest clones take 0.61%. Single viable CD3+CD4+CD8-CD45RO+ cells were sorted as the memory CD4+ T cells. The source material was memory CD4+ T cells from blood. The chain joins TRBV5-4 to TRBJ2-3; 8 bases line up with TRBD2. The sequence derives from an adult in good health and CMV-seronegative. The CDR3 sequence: CASSFGGGRTDTQYF. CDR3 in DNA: TGTGCCAGCAGCTTCGGCGGGGGGCGCACAGATACGCAGTATTTT. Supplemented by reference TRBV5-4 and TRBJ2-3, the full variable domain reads ETGVTQSPTHLIKTRGQQVTLRCSSQSGHNTVSWYQQALGQGPQFIFQYYREEENGRGNFPPRFSGLQFPNYSSELNVNALELDDSALYLCASSFGGGRTDTQYFGPGTRLTVL.